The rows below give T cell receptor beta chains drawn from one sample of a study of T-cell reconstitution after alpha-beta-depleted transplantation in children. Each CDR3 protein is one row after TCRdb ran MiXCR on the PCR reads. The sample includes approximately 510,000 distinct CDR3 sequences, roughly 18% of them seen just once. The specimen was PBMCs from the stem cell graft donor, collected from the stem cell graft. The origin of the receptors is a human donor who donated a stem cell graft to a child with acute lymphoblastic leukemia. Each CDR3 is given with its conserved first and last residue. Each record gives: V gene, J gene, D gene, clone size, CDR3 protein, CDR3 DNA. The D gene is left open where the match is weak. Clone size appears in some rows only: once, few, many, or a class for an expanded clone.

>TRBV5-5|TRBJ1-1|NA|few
CASSLQVPPEAFF
TGTGCCAGCAGCCTCCAGGTTCCCCCTGAAGCTTTCTTT
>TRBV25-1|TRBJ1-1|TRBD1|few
CASSEIPGGNTEAFF
TGTGCCAGCAGTGAGATCCCAGGGGGGAACACTGAAGCTTTCTTT
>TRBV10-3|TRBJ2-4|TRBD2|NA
CAISEGLAGGREYF
TGTGCCATCAGTGAGGGACTAGCGGGAGGGCGGGAGTACTTC
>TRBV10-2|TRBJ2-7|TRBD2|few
CASSGTSGIYEQYF
TGCGCCAGCAGTGGGACTAGCGGGATATACGAGCAGTACTTC
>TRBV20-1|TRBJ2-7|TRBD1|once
CSASPWDRTYEQYF
TGCAGTGCTAGCCCTTGGGACAGGACGTACGAGCAGTACTTC
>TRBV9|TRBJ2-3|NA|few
CASSVTGSYTDTQYF
TGTGCCAGCAGCGTCACAGGGAGCTACACAGATACGCAGTATTTT
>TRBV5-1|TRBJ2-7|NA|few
CASSYETYEQYF
TGCGCCAGCAGCTATGAAACCTACGAGCAGTACTTC
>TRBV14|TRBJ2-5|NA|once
CASSQEGLATYQETQYF
TGTGCCAGCAGCCAAGAAGGGCTAGCGACCTACCAAGAGACCCAGTACTTC
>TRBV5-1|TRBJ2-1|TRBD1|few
CASSAWTGGSYEQFF
TGCGCCAGCAGCGCCTGGACAGGGGGATCGTATGAGCAGTTCTTC
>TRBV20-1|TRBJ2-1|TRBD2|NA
CCARTSGSPYNEQFF
TGCTGTGCTAGGACTAGCGGGAGCCCGTACAATGAGCAGTTCTTC
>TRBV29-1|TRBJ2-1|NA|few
CSVRSNEQFF
TGCAGCGTCCGAAGCAATGAGCAGTTCTTC
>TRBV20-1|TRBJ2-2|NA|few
CSARVSGNTGELFF
TGCAGTGCTAGAGTGTCCGGGAACACCGGGGAGCTGTTTTTT
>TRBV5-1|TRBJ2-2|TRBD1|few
CASSLPRDRVTGELFF
TGCGCCAGCAGCTTGCCCCGGGACAGGGTAACCGGGGAGCTGTTTTTT
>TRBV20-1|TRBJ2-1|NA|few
CSAPLYERGSNEQFF
TGCAGTGCTCCCCTCTATGAGCGCGGAAGCAATGAGCAGTTCTTC
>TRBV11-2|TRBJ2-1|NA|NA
CASSQQIWAGSRNNEQFF
TGTGCCAGCAGCCAACAAATTTGGGCGGGATCACGCAACAATGAGCAGTTCTTC
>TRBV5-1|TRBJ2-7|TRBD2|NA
CASSPGLADYSYEQYF
TGCGCCAGCAGCCCCGGACTAGCGGATTACTCCTACGAGCAGTACTTC
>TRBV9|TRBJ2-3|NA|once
CATSVNGRTDTQYF
TGTGCCACCAGCGTAAATGGCCGTACAGATACGCAGTATTTT
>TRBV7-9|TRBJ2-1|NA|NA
CASSLGLPPEQFF
TGTGCCAGCAGCTTAGGGCTACCTCCTGAGCAGTTCTTC
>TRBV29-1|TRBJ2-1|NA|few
CSLGHSYNEQFF
TGCAGCCTAGGGCACTCCTACAATGAGCAGTTCTTC
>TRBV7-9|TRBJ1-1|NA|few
CASSGLLGPNTEAFF
TGTGCCAGCAGCGGCCTCTTGGGTCCTAACACTGAAGCTTTCTTT
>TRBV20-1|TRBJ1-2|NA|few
CSAREIGSAHYKGYTF
TGCAGTGCTAGAGAAATCGGATCGGCCCACTATAAGGGCTACACCTTC
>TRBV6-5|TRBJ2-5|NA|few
CASSYAGRRETQYF
TGTGCCAGCAGTTACGCAGGGCGTAGAGAGACCCAGTACTTC
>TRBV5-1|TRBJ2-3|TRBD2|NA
CASSLGLSGRALADTQYF
TGCGCCAGCAGCTTGGGCCTTAGCGGGAGGGCCCTCGCAGATACGCAGTATTTT
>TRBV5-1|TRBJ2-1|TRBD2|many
CASSYTGLAGVYNEQFF
TGCGCCAGCAGCTACACCGGACTAGCGGGGGTCTACAATGAGCAGTTCTTC
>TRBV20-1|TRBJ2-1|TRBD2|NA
CSARVAGEPNEQFF
TGCAGTGCTCGGGTGGCGGGAGAGCCCAATGAGCAGTTCTTC
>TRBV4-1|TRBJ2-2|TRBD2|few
CASSQRISGRAAGELFF
TGCGCCAGCAGCCAACGTATCAGCGGGAGAGCAGCCGGGGAGCTGTTTTTT
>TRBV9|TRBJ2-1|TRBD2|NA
CASSVAGGRALSDYNEQFF
TGTGCCAGCAGCGTAGCTGGCGGGAGGGCCCTAAGTGACTACAATGAGCAGTTCTTC
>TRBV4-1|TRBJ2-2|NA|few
CASSQDPGPTNTGELFF
TGCGCCAGCAGCCAAGATCCGGGGCCCACGAACACCGGGGAGCTGTTTTTT
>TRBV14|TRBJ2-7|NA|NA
CASSQDLNPREEQYF
TGTGCCAGCAGCCAAGATTTGAACCCTCGTGAGGAGCAGTACTTC
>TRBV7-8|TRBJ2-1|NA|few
CASSSWADQNEQFF
TGTGCCAGCAGTTCTTGGGCCGACCAGAATGAGCAGTTCTTC
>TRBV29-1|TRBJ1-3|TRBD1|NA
CSVEKGAGGNTIYF
TGCAGCGTTGAAAAGGGGGCAGGGGGAAACACCATATATTTT
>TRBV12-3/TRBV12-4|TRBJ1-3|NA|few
CASRLKGDSPNTIYF
TGTGCCAGCCGCCTGAAGGGGGATTCCCCCAACACCATATATTTT
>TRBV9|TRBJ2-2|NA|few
CASSAGSPGELFF
TGTGCCAGCAGCGCAGGATCCCCCGGGGAGCTGTTTTTT
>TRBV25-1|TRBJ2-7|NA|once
CASSETPFGDNSYEQYF
TGTGCCAGCAGTGAGACCCCCTTCGGTGACAATTCCTACGAGCAGTACTTC
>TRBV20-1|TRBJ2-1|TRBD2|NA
CSARLAGTQFF
TGCAGTGCCAGACTAGCGGGAACGCAGTTCTTC
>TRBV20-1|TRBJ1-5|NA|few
CSPRDRVSNQPQHF
TGCAGTCCTAGAGATAGGGTGAGCAATCAGCCCCAGCATTTT
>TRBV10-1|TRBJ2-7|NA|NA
CASSNFGGEQYF
TGCGCCAGCAGTAATTTTGGGGGCGAGCAGTACTTC
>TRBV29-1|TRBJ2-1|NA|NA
CSDRFNSLRGEQFF
TGCAGCGACCGGTTTAACAGTTTGAGAGGCGAGCAGTTCTTC
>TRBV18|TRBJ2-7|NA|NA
CAGSPAPPGWPRKGYEQYF
TGTGCCGGCTCACCAGCCCCCCCAGGATGGCCCCGGAAAGGCTACGAGCAGTACTTC
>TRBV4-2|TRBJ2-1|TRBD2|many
CASSLGPGLAHNEQFF
TGTGCCAGCAGCCTCGGCCCGGGACTAGCACACAATGAGCAGTTCTTC
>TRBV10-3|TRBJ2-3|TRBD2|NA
CAIRGGAGETDTQYF
TGTGCCATCAGGGGGGGAGCGGGAGAAACAGATACGCAGTATTTT
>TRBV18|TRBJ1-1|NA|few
CASSPVRQENTEAFF
TGTGCCAGCTCACCAGTGAGACAGGAGAACACTGAAGCTTTCTTT
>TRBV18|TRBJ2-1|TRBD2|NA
CASSPLYTSDSEQFF
TGTGCCAGCTCACCACTATATACTAGCGATAGTGAGCAGTTCTTC
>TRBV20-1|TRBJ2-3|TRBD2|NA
CSAWGGGRGRDTQYF
TGCAGTGCTTGGGGGGGGGGAAGAGGTCGAGATACGCAGTATTTT
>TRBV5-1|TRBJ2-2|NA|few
CASSLSRDEAGELFF
TGCGCCAGCAGCTTGTCCAGGGATGAGGCCGGGGAGCTGTTTTTT